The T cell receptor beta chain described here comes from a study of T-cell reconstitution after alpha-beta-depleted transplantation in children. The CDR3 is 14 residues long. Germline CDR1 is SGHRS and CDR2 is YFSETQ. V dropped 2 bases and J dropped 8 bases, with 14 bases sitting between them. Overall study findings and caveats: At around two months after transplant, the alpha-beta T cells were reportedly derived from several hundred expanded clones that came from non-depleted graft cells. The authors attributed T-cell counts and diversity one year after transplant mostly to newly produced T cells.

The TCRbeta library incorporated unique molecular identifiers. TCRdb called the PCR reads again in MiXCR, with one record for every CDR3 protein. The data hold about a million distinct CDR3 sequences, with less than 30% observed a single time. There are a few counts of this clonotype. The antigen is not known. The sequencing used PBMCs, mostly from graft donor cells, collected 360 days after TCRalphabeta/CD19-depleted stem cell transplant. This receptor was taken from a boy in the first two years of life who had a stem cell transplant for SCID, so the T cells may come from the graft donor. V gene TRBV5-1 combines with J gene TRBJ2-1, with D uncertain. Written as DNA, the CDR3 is TGCGCCAGCAGCTTACCCTGGCCTGAAGATGAGCAGTTCTTC. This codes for CASSLPWPEDEQFF.